A selection of T cell receptor beta chains follows, all from one sample in a study of T cell changes during pregnancy in multiple sclerosis. Here immunoSEQ multiplex PCR was the method, and the copy in TCRdb shows in-frame clones only, minus some. The sample yields tens of thousands of clones, approximately 88% seen once. The starting material was peripheral blood, obtained in the first trimester of pregnancy. Every receptor here comes from a female donor with multiple sclerosis, enrolled in a pregnancy study. Each CDR3 is given with its conserved first and last residue. A D gene is named only where the DNA matches it firmly. The size field is filled for only some rows; it gives once, few, many or a size class.

size	D	length	V	J	CDR3	DNA
few	NA	11	TRBV11-2	TRBJ1-1	CASSFMTEAFF	TGTGCCAGCAGCTTCATGACTGAAGCTTTCTTT
NA	TRBD1	14	TRBV28	TRBJ2-7	CASSLTGGRYEQYF	TGTGCCAGCAGTTTGACAGGGGGACGGTACGAGCAGTACTTC
NA	TRBD1	17	TRBV2	TRBJ1-4	CASSEVRYGTGNEKLFF	TGTGCCAGCAGTGAAGTTAGATACGGGACAGGGAATGAAAAACTGTTTTTT
NA	NA	11	TRBV29-1	TRBJ2-7	CSAENVYEQYF	TGCAGCGCCGAGAACGTCTACGAGCAGTACTTC
NA	NA	16	TRBV9	TRBJ1-3	CASSVASGSSGNTIYF	TGTGCCAGCAGCGTAGCGTCCGGGAGCTCTGGAAACACCATATATTTT
NA	TRBD2	14	TRBV30	TRBJ2-1	CAWSIGLAENEQFF	TGTGCCTGGAGTATCGGACTAGCGGAGAATGAGCAGTTCTTC
NA	NA	14	TRBV30	TRBJ1-1	CAWLEGLMNTEAFF	TGTGCCTGGTTGGAGGGACTAATGAACACTGAAGCTTTCTTT
NA	TRBD2	15	TRBV5-6	TRBJ2-7	CASSLGASGYYEQYF	TGTGCCAGCAGCTTGGGGGCTAGCGGGTACTACGAGCAGTACTTC
NA	TRBD2	15	TRBV4-1	TRBJ2-1	CASSHLAGLLVEQFF	TGCGCCAGCAGCCATCTAGCGGGGCTTTTGGTTGAGCAGTTCTTC
medium-sized	TRBD1	15	TRBV4-1	TRBJ1-2	CASSQRTGQGYGYTF	TGCGCCAGCAGCCAAAGGACAGGGCAAGGCTATGGCTACACCTTC
NA	TRBD1	15	TRBV2	TRBJ1-2	CASSTGQGMKYGYTF	TGTGCCAGCAGTACCGGACAGGGGATGAAGTATGGCTACACCTTC
NA	NA	15	TRBV5-1	TRBJ2-1	CASSFTESSYNEQFF	TGCGCCAGCAGCTTTACGGAGAGCTCCTACAATGAGCAGTTCTTC
NA	TRBD2	15	TRBV10-3	TRBJ2-3	CAISRTSGSTDTQYF	TGTGCCATCAGCAGGACTAGCGGGAGCACAGATACGCAGTATTTT
few	TRBD1	14	TRBV6-4	TRBJ2-1	CASRPGQGFNEQFF	TGTGCCAGCAGACCGGGACAGGGGTTTAATGAGCAGTTCTTC
NA	TRBD2	14	TRBV5-6	TRBJ2-1	CASSSLAGDNEQFF	TGTGCCAGCAGCTCCCTAGCGGGAGACAATGAGCAGTTCTTC
NA	NA	11	TRBV6-5	TRBJ2-7	CASSTAGVQYF	TGTGCCAGCAGTACCGCAGGGGTTCAGTACTTC
NA	TRBD2	13	TRBV6-1	TRBJ2-7	CASKTSGSYEQYF	TGTGCCAGCAAAACTAGCGGCTCCTACGAGCAGTACTTC
NA	TRBD2	19	TRBV4-3	TRBJ2-1	CASSPRDRGSRGSYNEQFF	TGCGCCAGCAGCCCCCGGGACCGCGGGAGTCGAGGCTCCTACAATGAGCAGTTCTTC
NA	TRBD2	15	TRBV11-2	TRBJ2-1	CASSGGLASYNEQFF	TGTGCCAGCAGCGGGGGACTAGCCTCCTACAATGAGCAGTTCTTC
NA	NA	12	TRBV5-4	TRBJ1-1	CASARGNTEAFF	TGTGCCAGCGCTAGGGGGAACACTGAAGCTTTCTTT
NA	NA	15	TRBV6-5	TRBJ2-7	CASSPMGPGQYEQYF	TGTGCCAGCAGTCCCATGGGCCCCGGACAATACGAGCAGTACTTC
NA	TRBD1	13	TRBV19	TRBJ2-7	CASSRTGGYEQYF	TGTGCCAGTAGTAGGACAGGGGGGTACGAGCAGTACTTC
NA	NA	13	TRBV10-3	TRBJ1-3	CATSGNSGNTIYF	TGTGCCACATCGGGAAACTCTGGAAACACCATATATTTT
NA	TRBD2	14	TRBV12-5	TRBJ2-3	CASELGNSGSKQYF	TGTGCTAGTGAACTGGGGAATAGCGGGAGTAAGCAGTATTTT
NA	NA	14	TRBV2	TRBJ1-1	CASSVIEQNTEAFF	TGTGCCAGCAGTGTTATCGAACAGAACACTGAAGCTTTCTTT
NA	TRBD1	15	TRBV19	TRBJ2-7	CASSIMGTGAYEQYF	TGTGCCAGTAGTATAATGGGGACAGGGGCCTACGAGCAGTACTTC
NA	TRBD1	16	TRBV12-5	TRBJ2-1	CASGLVQDRGRDEQFF	TGTGCTAGTGGTTTGGTACAGGACAGGGGACGGGATGAGCAGTTCTTC
NA	TRBD1	15	TRBV10-3	TRBJ2-1	CAISGRQGAGNEQFF	TGTGCCATCAGTGGGCGGCAGGGGGCAGGGAATGAGCAGTTCTTC
few	NA	11	TRBV20-1	TRBJ2-1	CSATNRNEQFF	TGCAGTGCTACCAATCGGAATGAGCAGTTCTTC
NA	NA	16	TRBV6-5	TRBJ2-7	CASSSPLAGPSYEQYF	TGTGCCAGCAGTTCCCCCCTGGCGGGCCCGTCCTACGAGCAGTACTTC
NA	TRBD1	16	TRBV7-9	TRBJ1-4	CASSLSLTGQNEKLFF	TGTGCCAGCAGCTTATCACTAACGGGACAGAATGAAAAACTGTTTTTT
NA	TRBD2	13	TRBV5-1	TRBJ2-7	CASSTGGVYEQYF	TGCGCCAGCAGCACGGGGGGAGTGTACGAGCAGTACTTC
NA	TRBD2	16	TRBV6-6	TRBJ2-7	CASSYSLTSVAYEQYF	TGTGCCAGCAGTTACAGCTTAACTAGCGTAGCCTACGAGCAGTACTTC
NA	TRBD1	14	TRBV7-3	TRBJ1-1	CASSSSGGNTEAFF	TGTGCCAGCAGCTCCTCAGGGGGGAACACTGAAGCTTTCTTT
NA	NA	14	TRBV5-5	TRBJ2-7	CASSVSRNSYEQYF	TGTGCCAGCAGCGTCTCCAGGAACTCCTACGAGCAGTACTTC
NA	TRBD2	15	TRBV5-4	TRBJ2-7	CASSRGLAGEYEQYF	TGTGCCAGCAGCAGGGGACTAGCGGGAGAATACGAGCAGTACTTC
NA	TRBD1	17	TRBV27	TRBJ1-2	CASRPLKTGGVIYGYTF	TGTGCCAGCAGGCCTCTTAAGACAGGGGGTGTCATCTATGGCTACACCTTC
NA	NA	15	TRBV5-1	TRBJ2-5	CASSREVPSQETQYF	TGCGCCAGCAGCAGGGAGGTACCCTCCCAAGAGACCCAGTACTTC
NA	NA	15	TRBV10-3	TRBJ2-7	CAISEFSRLSYEQYF	TGTGCCATCAGTGAGTTTAGTCGCCTCTCCTACGAGCAGTACTTC
NA	NA	11	TRBV15	TRBJ2-5	CATSRDKTQYF	TGTGCCACCAGCAGAGATAAGACCCAGTACTTC
NA	TRBD2	14	TRBV30	TRBJ2-7	CAWSVSSGSGEQYF	TGTGCCTGGAGTGTATCCAGCGGGAGCGGCGAGCAGTACTTC
NA	TRBD2	16	TRBV18	TRBJ2-7	CASSPGLAGVSYEQYF	TGTGCCAGCTCACCGGGGCTAGCGGGAGTATCCTACGAGCAGTACTTC
NA	TRBD1	13	TRBV19	TRBJ2-7	CASSETGSYEQYF	TGTGCCAGTAGTGAGACAGGGAGCTACGAGCAGTACTTC
NA	NA	16	TRBV2	TRBJ1-2	CASSGQTSIANYGYTF	TGTGCCAGCAGCGGACAGACTTCCATAGCTAACTATGGCTACACCTTC
NA	NA	14	TRBV29-1	TRBJ1-5	CSVSTYSSNQPQHF	TGCAGCGTTAGCACCTATAGTAGCAATCAGCCCCAGCATTTT
once	NA	17	TRBV12-5	TRBJ2-1	CASAPIPTGSSYNEQFF	TGTGCTAGTGCCCCCATACCTACAGGGAGCTCCTACAATGAGCAGTTCTTC
NA	NA	15	TRBV29-1	TRBJ2-3	CSALTGGTSTDTQYF	TGCAGCGCGCTAACAGGAGGGACTAGCACAGATACGCAGTATTTT
NA	NA	14	TRBV30	TRBJ2-1	CAWSVGLGGNEQFF	TGTGCCTGGAGTGTTGGTCTGGGCGGGAATGAGCAGTTCTTC
NA	TRBD2	15	TRBV25-1	TRBJ2-1	CAISAGGGSYNEQFF	TGTGCCATCTCAGCGGGAGGGGGCTCCTACAATGAGCAGTTCTTC
NA	TRBD1	16	TRBV4-1	TRBJ1-3	CASSPQDRGSGNTIYF	TGCGCCAGCAGCCCCCAGGACAGGGGCTCTGGAAACACCATATATTTT
few	NA	14	TRBV4-2	TRBJ2-7	CASSQASVAYEQYF	TGTGCCAGCAGCCAAGCATCGGTAGCCTACGAGCAGTACTTC
NA	TRBD1	12	TRBV25-1	TRBJ1-2	CASGTGQGGYTF	TGTGCCAGCGGGACAGGGCAGGGAGGCTACACCTTC
NA	NA	16	TRBV2	TRBJ1-2	CASSRQGIEGRRGYTF	TGTGCCAGTTCACGGCAGGGTATCGAAGGTCGCCGGGGCTACACCTTC
once	NA	15	TRBV18	TRBJ1-1	CASSPRAGSDAEAFF	TGTGCCAGCTCACCACGAGCCGGGTCAGACGCTGAAGCTTTCTTT
NA	NA	13	TRBV27	TRBJ2-7	CASSNPDSYEQYF	TGTGCCAGCAGTAACCCAGACAGCTACGAGCAGTACTTC
NA	NA	16	TRBV10-3	TRBJ2-7	CAISESDITPSYEQYF	TGTGCCATCAGTGAGTCCGACATAACCCCCTCCTACGAGCAGTACTTC
NA	NA	15	TRBV7-2	TRBJ2-1	CASNRDISGYNEQFF	TGTGCCAGCAACCGGGATATTAGCGGATACAATGAGCAGTTCTTC
NA	TRBD2	15	TRBV2	TRBJ2-1	CASSEISGADNEQFF	TGTGCCAGCAGTGAGATTAGCGGGGCAGACAATGAGCAGTTCTTC
NA	TRBD1	15	TRBV5-6	TRBJ1-4	CASSGGQDTNEKLFF	TGTGCCAGCAGCGGGGGACAGGATACTAATGAAAAACTGTTTTTT
NA	NA	12	TRBV28	TRBJ2-7	CASTDRTYEQYF	TGTGCCAGCACAGACAGGACCTACGAGCAGTACTTC